Presented here are 9 T cell receptor beta chains from one specimen sequenced in a study of graft-versus-host responses after intestinal transplantation. Their target antigens are unknown. Using immunoSEQ multiplex PCR, the repertoire was profiled, and TCRdb retains in-frame clones only, with some absent. The sample holds tens of thousands of clones, roughly 90% seen once. The specimen was unstimulated CD8+ T cells sorted from spleen or lymph node cells, collected before transplant. The receptors here all came from a human donor who was the organ donor for an intestinal transplant.

V and J are TRBV11-2 and TRBJ2-7, with D perhaps TRBD1 (5 bases). The V end lost 1 base, the J end lost 0 bases, and 7 bases lay between the germline ends. The CDR3 is made up of 14 amino acids. CDR1 is SGHAT and CDR2 is FQNNGV in the germline V gene. CDR3 in DNA: TGTGCCAGCAGCTTAGGGGGCGGCTCCTACGAGCAGTACTTC. This sequence encodes CASSLGGGSYEQYF. Full variable domain (missing parts from reference TRBV11-2 and TRBJ2-7): EAGVAQSPRYKIIEKRQSVAFWCNPISGHATLYWYQQILGQGPKLLIQFQNNGVVDDSQLPKDRFSAERLKGVDSTLKIQPAKLEDSAVYLCASSLGGGSYEQYFGPGTRLTVT.

The chain employs TRBV7-9 and TRBJ2-7; TRBD1 matches 7 bases. Germline CDR1 SEHNR, CDR2 FQNEAQ (reference sequence). Trimming cost V 8 bases and J 3 bases; bases outside gene matches: 10. The CDR3 has 14 amino acids. This chain's CDR3 is CASLPGTELYEQYF. The CDR3 nucleotides read TGTGCCAGCCTTCCGGGGACAGAGCTCTACGAGCAGTACTTC.

CDR3 amino acids: CASSSDRWDRGQETQYF. The CDR3 DNA is TGTGCCAGCAGCTCGGATAGGTGGGACAGGGGCCAAGAGACCCAGTACTTC. The rearrangement joins TRBV7-8 to TRBJ2-5; the match to TRBD1 covers 10 bases. Germline V gives CDR1 SGHVS, CDR2 FQNEAQ. The junction had 9 bases not matched to a gene; V was cut back by 4 bases and J by 1 base. The CDR3 runs 17 residues. Full variable domain (outside the CDR3, taken from reference TRBV7-8 and TRBJ2-5): GAGVSQSPRYKVAKRGQDVALRCDPISGHVSLFWYQQALGQGPEFLTYFQNEAQLDKSGLPSDRFFAERPEGSVSTLKIQRTQQEDSAVYLCASSSDRWDRGQETQYFGPGTRLLVL.

This clone appeared once. The gene calls are TRBV10-3 and TRBJ1-1, with TRBD1 matching over 8 bases. This CDR3 has 13 amino acids. V shed 10 bases and J 7 bases; nucleotides not matched to a gene: 11. Per the germline V gene, CDR1 is ENHRY and CDR2 is SYGVKD. CDR3 amino acids: CATKKDRDNEAFF. CDR3 sequence (DNA): TGTGCCACAAAGAAGGACAGGGATAATGAAGCTTTCTTT.

The chain joins TRBV19 to TRBJ2-7; D is ambiguous. Germline CDR1 is LNHDA and CDR2 is SQIVND (reference sequence). This CDR3 comprises 13 residues. V lost 7 bases and J lost 0, with 10 bases in between. CDR3 in amino acids: CASTAQDSYEQYF. CDR3 coding DNA: TGTGCCAGTACGGCTCAGGACTCCTACGAGCAGTACTTC.

This sequence joins TRBV10-3 and TRBJ2-1, with TRBD2 identical over 10 bases. Germline V gives CDR1 ENHRY, CDR2 SYGVKD. Germline trimming cut 2 bases from V and 8 bases from J; bases unmatched to any gene: 27. The CDR3 consists of 22 residues. The CDR3 sequence is CAISEAHPGTPGSLAGEYEQFF. CDR3 DNA: TGTGCCATCAGTGAGGCCCACCCCGGGACACCAGGGAGCCTAGCGGGAGAATATGAGCAGTTCTTC.

V usage is TRBV6-5 and J usage is TRBJ2-5; possibly TRBD2 for D (6 bases). The CDR3 totals 15 residues. CDR1 is MNHEY, CDR2 SVGAGI, per germline. V was pared by 2 bases and J by 4 bases, with 14 bases between. The CDR3 DNA sequence: TGTGCCAGCAGTTACGGGGACGGGGAGGCAGAGACCCAGTACTTC. Its translation is CASSYGDGEAETQYF.

The rearrangement joins TRBV28 to TRBJ2-3; the match to TRBD1 covers 7 bases. CDR3 length equals 17 residues. The junction had 12 bases not matched to a gene; V was cut back by 4 bases and J by 2 bases. Looked up from germline, CDR1 is MDHEN and CDR2 is SYDVKM. CDR3 sequence: CASSSRKWDSYTDTQYF. CDR3 DNA: TGTGCCAGCAGTTCCCGCAAATGGGACAGCTACACAGATACGCAGTATTTT.

The sample holds one count of this clone. The CDR3 end shows no conserved phenylalanine or tryptophan, and so a read error is likely. No DNA is shown, since the ends of the CDR3 on it are uncertain; the CDR3 is the one TCRdb lists. The rearrangement joins TRBV6-4 to TRBJ1-3. The CDR3 comprises 12 residues, both ends counted. Germline CDR1 reads MRHNA; CDR2 reads SNTAGT. The CDR3 region is CASSDSWGEGRI.